The 18 T cell receptor beta chains given below trace back to one sample, sequenced in a study of blood T cells in healthy people across ages. The use of a sample-barcoded 5' primer and a J-beta primer mix characterized a second PCR of roughly 6 to 11 cycles. TCRdb recomputed calls from the 5' RACE reads with MiXCR, one row per CDR3 protein. The sample consists of 900,000 to 950,000 distinct CDR3 sequences, almost 30% of them appearing once. Separately, the same data were catalogued under a study of T cells of mothers and their children.

The sample comprised blood. The source of these receptors is a woman aged 40 to 55 in good health.

This sequence joins TRBV19 and TRBJ1-1; D possibly corresponds to TRBD1 (5 bases). Germline lookup yields CDR1 LNHDA and CDR2 SQIVND (reference sequence). Trimming left V 7 bases short and J 1 base short, with 19 bases between. The CDR3 covers 16 residues. In DNA form, the CDR3 reads TGTGCCAGTACCCCTCGCCGGGCAGGGTGGAACACTGAAGCTTTCTTT. Translated: CASTPRRAGWNTEAFF.

This clonotype came up a few times. The chain combines TRBV5-1 with TRBJ2-3, with a weak D call TRBD2 (5 bases). V dropped 6 bases and J dropped 5 bases, with 19 bases sitting between them. The germline V gene encodes CDR1 SGHRS and CDR2 YFSETQ. CDR3 length equals 15 residues. This CDR3 is CASNNQPSGLDTQYF. The CDR3 nucleotides read TGCGCCAGCAACAATCAACCATCGGGGTTAGATACGCAGTATTTT. Looking up the rest from reference TRBV5-1 and TRBJ2-3 gives the full variable domain: KAGVTQTPRYLIKTRGQQVTLSCSPISGHRSVSWYQQTPGQGLQFLFEYFSETQRNKGNFPGRFSGRQFSNSRSEMNVSTLELGDSALYLCASNNQPSGLDTQYFGPGTRLTVL.

Only a few counts were recorded for this clonotype. The genes are TRBV5-1 and TRBJ2-7, with D possibly TRBD1 on 5 matching bases. Trimming removed 1 base at V and 1 base at J, with 15 bases between. The CDR3 extends over 16 amino acids. Germline loops: CDR1 SGHRS, CDR2 YFSETQ. The CDR3 spells CASSLRGGQASYEQYF. CDR3 coding DNA: TGCGCCAGCAGCTTGAGGGGTGGTCAGGCATCCTACGAGCAGTACTTC.

The rearrangement joins TRBV12-3 or TRBV12-4 to TRBJ2-3; no firm D call. CDR3 length: 14 residues. V lost 6 bases, J lost 6 bases, and 16 bases lay in between. CDR3 coding DNA: TGTGCCAGCAGGTTACCCGACAACACGGATACGCAGTATTTT. Translating gives CASRLPDNTDTQYF.

On this clonotype itself: Just one base apart from a much larger clone, this may be a read error. The genes are TRBV3-1 and TRBJ2-7, with 9 positions matching TRBD2. Germline trimming cut 7 bases from V and 7 bases from J; bases unmatched to any gene: 11. The length of the CDR3 is 14 residues. The germline CDR1 and CDR2 sequences are LGHDT and YNNKEL (reference sequence). This CDR3 reads CASKTSGPGIEQYF. CDR3 nucleotides: TGTGCCAGCAAAACTAGCGGGCCTGGTATTGAGCAGTACTTC.

The chain has TRBV10-2 and TRBJ2-5, with a possible D match to TRBD2 (6 bases). Trimming took off 0 bases at V and 4 bases at J, with 12 bases between the two ends. CDR3 length equals 15 residues. The germline CDR1 and CDR2 sequences are WSHSY and SAAADI. CDR3 protein: CASSESFVGGETQYF. In nucleotides, the CDR3 is TGCGCCAGCAGTGAGTCGTTCGTGGGAGGAGAGACCCAGTACTTC.

This clonotype has a handful of counts. The CDR3 sequence is CASSPGGTYEAFF. CDR3 bases: TGCGCCAGCAGCCCGGGGGGTACCTATGAAGCTTTCTTT. This chain links TRBV5-1 with TRBJ1-1; D possibly corresponds to TRBD1 (5 bases). Germline V gene data show CDR1 as SGHRS and CDR2 as YFSETQ. V was cut by 4 bases and J by 7 bases, with 14 bases left in between. CDR3 length: 13 amino acids.

With respect to this clonotype: One end of the junction is discordant with germline, which a read error may explain. The chain carries TRBV12-3 or TRBV12-4 and TRBJ2-7, with 7 positions matching TRBD1. This CDR3 comprises 15 residues. CDR3 DNA sequence: TGTACCAGCAGTGACCACAGGGGACCCTCCTACGAGCAGTACTTC. Residues: CTSSDHRGPSYEQYF.

This sequence joins TRBV6-1 and TRBJ1-5, with D possibly matching TRBD1 (5 bases). From germline, CDR1 is MNHNS and CDR2 SASEGT. This CDR3 region has 14 residues. V was cut by 4 bases and J by 7 bases, with 14 bases left in between. CDR3 sequence: CASSGGPAGQPQHF. The CDR3 DNA reads as TGTGCCAGCAGTGGGGGACCGGCTGGGCAGCCCCAGCATTTT.

The chain employs TRBV3-1 and TRBJ1-1; D is ambiguous. The CDR3 runs 17 residues. The V gene's germline CDR1 is LGHDT and CDR2 YNNKEL (reference sequence). Trimming shortened V by 2 bases and J by 6 bases, and 22 bases separated the two germline ends. The DNA of the CDR3 is TGTGCCAGCAGCCAACTAGCCGCATGGTCTCAGGAGGCTGAAGCTTTCTTT. It translates to CASSQLAAWSQEAEAFF.

The rearrangement uses TRBV28 and TRBJ1-4; TRBD1 aligns across 8 bases. The CDR3 runs to 15 residues. The germline gives CDR1 MDHEN, CDR2 SYDVKM. The V segment lost 5 bases and the J segment 8 bases; nucleotides outside the gene matches: 10. CDR3 in amino acids: CASSPWTGKNEKLFF. The CDR3 coding sequence is TGTGCCAGCAGTCCCTGGACAGGGAAAAACGAAAAACTGTTTTTT. The variable domain in full, completed from reference TRBV28 and TRBJ1-4, reads DVKVTQSSRYLVKRTGEKVFLECVQDMDHENMFWYRQDPGLGLRLIYFSYDVKMKEKGDIPEGYSVSREKKERFSLILESASTNQTSMYLCASSPWTGKNEKLFFGSGTQLSVL.

This clonotype has only a few counts. The rearrangement uses TRBV14 and TRBJ1-6; D gene unclear. This CDR3 spans 12 amino acids. CDR1 is SGHDN and CDR2 is FVKESK in the germline V gene. V was clipped by 6 bases and J by 7 bases, with 7 bases between them. DNA for the CDR3: TGTGCCAGCAGGTCCCACAATTCACCCCTCCACTTT. Its translation is CASRSHNSPLHF.

This clonotype was picked up many times. The chain has TRBV27 and TRBJ2-7; perhaps D is TRBD1 or TRBD2 (5 bases each). V gave up 2 bases and J gave up 0 bases, with 14 bases separating them. Germline assignment: CDR1 MNHEY and CDR2 SMNVEV (reference sequence). The CDR3 totals 16 residues. CDR3 region: CASSLRGRGSSYEQYF. CDR3 DNA: TGTGCCAGCAGTTTAAGGGGACGGGGAAGCTCCTACGAGCAGTACTTC.

Concerning this clonotype itself: The junction does not match germline at one end; this may be a read error. V and J are TRBV7-7 and TRBJ2-5; D is uncertain. Germline values: CDR1 SSHAT, CDR2 FNYEAQ (reference sequence). This CDR3 has 13 residues. Here the CDR3 DNA reads TGTGCTAGCAGCACGAATGGGGTAGAGACCCAGTACTTC. Translation gives CASSTNGVETQYF.

This rearrangement joins TRBV7-2 to TRBJ2-3; the match to TRBD2 covers 11 bases. The CDR3 spans 16 residues. V was pared by 5 bases and J by 4 bases, with 8 bases of the junction left unmatched. The germline gives CDR1 SGHTA, CDR2 FQGNSA. This chain's CDR3 is CASSPIAGGPADTQYF. Written as DNA, the CDR3 is TGTGCCAGCAGCCCAATAGCGGGGGGGCCCGCAGATACGCAGTATTTT.

This clonotype was counted a few times. V gene TRBV4-3 combines with J gene TRBJ1-5, with D uncertain. Trimming left V 1 base short and J 1 base short, with 5 bases between. CDR3 length: 14 amino acids. Germline CDR1 and CDR2: LGHNA and YSLEER. CDR3 sequence reads: CASSQALSNQPQHF. CDR3 sequence (DNA): TGCGCCAGCAGCCAAGCCTTGAGCAATCAGCCCCAGCATTTT.

The chain is built from TRBV5-6 and TRBJ2-2; D perhaps matches TRBD2 (5 bases). The germline V and J ends were trimmed by 4 bases and 3 bases, with 13 bases remaining between them. The V gene's germline CDR1 is SGHDT and CDR2 YYEEEE. This CDR3 spans 15 amino acids. The CDR3 region has the DNA TGTGCCAGCAGCCGCAAAGTTAGCGACACCGGGGAGCTGTTTTTT. Translating it yields CASSRKVSDTGELFF.

This clonotype came up a few times. A much larger clone differs from this one at a single base, so this may be a read error. This chain links TRBV4-1 with TRBJ1-1, with a weak D call TRBD1 (5 bases). This CDR3 has 15 amino acids. The germline gives CDR1 MGHRA, CDR2 YSYEKL. The CDR3 is CAGSQYTGRSTEAFF. In nucleotides, the CDR3 is TGCGCCGGCAGCCAATATACAGGCCGAAGCACTGAAGCTTTCTTT.